Presented here are 31 T cell receptor beta chains from one specimen sequenced in a study of Tregs in tolerant kidney transplant recipients. Using immunoSEQ multiplex PCR, the repertoire was profiled, and TCRdb retains in-frame clones only, with some absent. The sample table sets out tens of thousands of clones. Sequenced here: CD4+ T cells from blood, sampled before the transplant. Receptors were obtained from a human donor who received a combined kidney and bone marrow transplant.

Concerning this clone itself: The CDR3 extends 3 residues past the end of the read, so its final part is completed from the germline J gene. The gene calls are TRBV7-2 and TRBJ2-5, with 12 bases lining up with TRBD2. In germline, CDR1 is SGHTA, CDR2 FQGNSA. There are 18 residues in the CDR3. The ends lost 0 bases at V and 2 bases at J; junction bases unmatched: 7. Partial CDR3 DNA: TGTGCCAGCAGCTTAGCGGCTAGCGGGGGGGGAACGCAAGAGACC. This sequence encodes CASSLAASGGGTQET. Given in full, the CDR3 is CASSLAASGGGTQETQYF.

Regarding this clone: The read comes to an end 3 residues before the CDR3 does, leaving the germline J gene to fill in the end. The chain couples TRBV11-2 to TRBJ1-3, with 7 bases fitting TRBD1. There are 13 residues in the CDR3. The trim removed 5 bases at V and 4 bases at J, leaving 2 bases unmatched. Germline values: CDR1 SGHAT, CDR2 FQNNGV. Here the CDR3 reads CASSQTGGNTIYF. CDR3 DNA, as far as it was read: TGTGCCAGCAGCCAGACAGGGGGAAACACC.

About this clone itself: The read ends 3 residues before the CDR3 terminus; that terminus is restored from the germline J gene. V and J are TRBV6-4 and TRBJ1-2; D gene unclear. This CDR3 contains 13 residues. The V and J ends lost 6 bases and 3 bases respectively, with 11 bases between them. Germline V gene lookup returns CDR1 MRHNA and CDR2 SNTAGT. The sequenced part of the CDR3 DNA is TGTGCCAGCAGCGAGCGGGGAGACTATGGC. It specifies CASSERGDYG. The CDR3 in its entirety is CASSERGDYGYTF.

With regard to this clone: The sequence runs out 3 residues before the end of the CDR3; the remainder is reconstructed from the germline J gene. The chain carries TRBV19 and TRBJ1-2, with a weak D call TRBD1 (5 bases). Trimming shortened V by 5 bases and J by 2 bases, and 6 bases separated the two germline ends. The CDR3 loop spans 12 amino acids. In germline, CDR1 is LNHDA, CDR2 SQIVND (reference sequence). Partial CDR3 DNA: TGTGCCAGTAGTGAGGGGAACTATGGC. It encodes CASSEGNYG. The full CDR3 sequence reads CASSEGNYGYTF.

As to this clone: With the read ending 3 residues before the CDR3 end, the germline J gene is used to fill in that end. V is TRBV5-1 and J is TRBJ2-2; the match to TRBD2 covers 9 bases. The CDR3 extends over 15 amino acids. CDR1 is SGHRS and CDR2 is YFSETQ in the germline V gene. V trimming: 7 bases; J trimming: 4 bases; junction bases outside the gene matches: 8. The covered CDR3 bases are TGCGCCAGCGTACTGGGTAGCGGGAGCACCGGGGAG. Amino acids: CASVLGSGSTGE. The CDR3 in full is CASVLGSGSTGELFF.

Points on this clone: The observed sequence ends 3 residues before the CDR3 terminus, with the missing tail filled in from the germline J gene. V is TRBV6-2 or TRBV6-3 and J is TRBJ2-3; 8 bases agree with TRBD1. The CDR3 spans 15 residues. Per germline, CDR1 MNHEY and CDR2 SVGEGT. Trimming took 7 bases from V and 4 from J; bases not matched to a gene: 10. CDR3 sequence: CASTLRQGTSDTQYF. Partial CDR3 DNA: TGTGCCAGCACCCTCAGACAGGGGACTTCAGATACG.

Points on this clone: Read coverage stops 3 residues before the CDR3 terminus; the germline J gene supplies the remainder. J is TRBJ2-3 and V is TRBV6-2 or TRBV6-3; 7 bases match TRBD1. This CDR3 has 15 residues. J lost 2 bases, V lost 6 bases, and 8 bases had no gene match. Looked up from germline, CDR1 is MNHEY and CDR2 is SVGEGT. The sequenced CDR3 bases are TGTGCCAGCAGATCCCTCGGGACAGTCACAGATACG. Residues: CASRSLGTVTDT. The complete CDR3 reads CASRSLGTVTDTQYF.

Concerning this clone itself: The read falls 3 residues short of the CDR3 end, and the missing part is taken from the germline J gene. The chain recombines TRBV19 with TRBJ2-7, with a tentative D call TRBD1 (6 bases). The CDR3 spans 13 residues. Germline V lookup: CDR1 LNHDA, CDR2 SQIVND (reference sequence). V was trimmed by 3 bases and J by 5 bases, leaving 11 bases between them. The CDR3 loop reads CASSMVGGDEQYF. The sequenced CDR3 bases are TGTGCCAGTAGTATGGTAGGGGGTGACGAG.

As for this clone: The read is 3 residues too short to cover the CDR3 end, so that end is filled in from the germline J gene. The chain has TRBV18 and TRBJ2-7, with 8 positions matching TRBD1. This CDR3 spans 17 amino acids. J gave up 6 bases and V 3 bases, and 16 bases lay outside the gene matches. CDR1 and CDR2 from the germline V gene are KGHSH and LQKENI. CDR3 loop: CASSPETGVSPIGEQYF. Partial CDR3 DNA: TGTGCCAGCTCACCTGAGACAGGGGTGTCGCCTATAGGCGAG.

A note on this clone: The CDR3 end lies 3 residues beyond the end of the read and is filled in from the germline J gene. This chain links TRBV19 with TRBJ2-2; D is perhaps TRBD1 (5 bases). The CDR3 extends over 16 amino acids. Trimming pared 5 bases from V and 0 bases from J, leaving 13 bases between. Germline V gene sequence: CDR1 LNHDA, CDR2 SQIVND (reference sequence). The part of the CDR3 DNA that was read is TGTGCCAGTAGTCCCGTGGGCAGGGCGAACACCGGGGAG. Translated: CASSPVGRANTGE. The entire CDR3 sequence reads CASSPVGRANTGELFF.

With regard to this clone: The CDR3 goes on 3 residues after the read ends, and that part is filled in from the germline J gene. This rearrangement joins TRBV7-7 to TRBJ1-5, with D unresolved. Germline CDR1 is SSHAT and CDR2 is FNYEAQ (reference sequence). The CDR3 is made up of 13 amino acids. V was clipped by 3 bases and J by 5 bases, with 8 bases between them. The sequenced CDR3 bases are TGTGCCAGCAGCTTGGGCACCGATCAGCCC. As protein: CASSLGTDQP. The whole CDR3 is CASSLGTDQPQHF.

As to this clone: Read sequence stops 3 residues before the CDR3 end, and the germline J gene provides the missing end. The chain uses TRBV20-1 and TRBJ2-5; 8 positions agree with TRBD2. The trim removed 3 bases at V and 5 bases at J, leaving 5 bases unmatched. The length of the CDR3 is 13 residues. Germline assignment: CDR1 DFQATT and CDR2 SNEGSKA (reference sequence). The CDR3: CSASGRGYETQYF. The part of the CDR3 DNA that was read is TGCAGTGCTAGCGGGAGGGGCTACGAGACC.

Of note for this clone: The read falls 3 residues short of the CDR3 end, and the missing part is taken from the germline J gene. J is TRBJ1-1 and V is TRBV5-1, with D unclear. The CDR3 extends over 13 amino acids. CDR1 SGHRS and CDR2 YFSETQ come from the germline V gene. V lost 1 base, J lost 1 base, and 5 bases lay in between. Incomplete CDR3 DNA: TGCGCCAGCAGCTTGACAGCGAACACTGAA. Its protein is CASSLTANTE. The full CDR3 reads CASSLTANTEAFF.

About this clone itself: The read finishes 3 residues shy of the CDR3 end, and the germline J gene is used to complete it. The V gene is TRBV7-9, the J gene TRBJ1-1, with TRBD1 matching 7 bases. CDR1 and CDR2 (germline): SEHNR, FQNEAQ (reference sequence). The CDR3 length is 12 residues. CDR3 DNA (partial): TGTGCCAGCAGCTTAGCGAGGGGGCAG. Protein sequence: CASSLARGQ. The entire CDR3 is CASSLARGQAFF.

Worth noting for this clone: The CDR3 end lies 3 residues beyond the end of the read and is filled in from the germline J gene. This chain connects TRBV6-2 or TRBV6-3 to TRBJ2-3, with TRBD2 identical over 7 bases. The ends lost 7 bases at V and 6 bases at J; junction bases unmatched: 10. Germline CDR1 and CDR2: MNHEY and SVGEGT. There are 14 residues in the CDR3. The sequenced CDR3 bases are TGTGCCAGCACCCCCGGGGGGTCGGATGATACG. Residues: CASTPGGSDDT. The whole CDR3 reads CASTPGGSDDTQYF.

A remark on this clone: The read ends 3 residues before the CDR3 terminus; that terminus is restored from the germline J gene. This chain connects TRBV2 to TRBJ1-2, with a possible D match to TRBD1 (5 bases). The CDR3 covers 13 residues. V lost 1 base and J 7 bases, leaving 10 bases between the germline ends. Germline V gene sequence: CDR1 SNHLY, CDR2 FYNNEI. The covered CDR3 bases are TGTGCCAGCAGTGAAGTCAGGGAAGTTGGC. It codes for CASSEVREVG. The complete CDR3 reads CASSEVREVGYTF.

Comment on this clone: The read finishes 3 residues shy of the CDR3 end, and the germline J gene is used to complete it. The chain combines TRBV19 with TRBJ2-1; 10 bases agree with TRBD1. The CDR3 is 14 amino acids. Losses at the gene ends were 5 bases for V and 7 bases for J; bases not matched to a gene: 5. Germline V gene sequence: CDR1 LNHDA, CDR2 SQIVND (reference sequence). CDR3 bases read: TGTGCCAGTAGTCGCCGGGACAGGGGTAATGAG. Translating it yields CASSRRDRGNE. The complete CDR3 protein is CASSRRDRGNEQFF.

Details on this clone: The DNA ends 3 residues before the CDR3 does, and the rest of the CDR3 is filled in from the germline J gene. The V call is TRBV23-1, the J call TRBJ2-4, with a tentative D call TRBD2 (5 bases). TRBV23-1 is an open reading frame, and its role is uncertain. The CDR3 spans 17 residues. The V end lost 0 bases, the J end lost 5 bases, and 17 bases lay between the germline ends. The covered CDR3 bases are TGCGCCAGCAGTCAATCGAAGCGGCCAGCGATCCAAAACATT. Translated: CASSQSKRPAIQNI. In full, the CDR3 is CASSQSKRPAIQNIQYF.

Comments on this clone: The read comes to an end 3 residues before the CDR3 does, leaving the germline J gene to fill in the end. The V and J genes are TRBV6-1 and TRBJ2-7, with D maybe TRBD1 (5 bases). The CDR3 is 13 residues long. CDR1 and CDR2 from the germline V gene are MNHNS and SASEGT. V lost 1 base, J lost 3 bases, and 7 bases lay in between. CDR3: CASSEDQGYEQYF. Partial CDR3 DNA: TGTGCCAGCAGTGAAGATCAGGGCTACGAG.

This CDR3 reads CASSPRTTMNTEAFF. The sequenced CDR3 bases are TGTGCCAGCTCACCGCGGACAACAATGAACACTGAA. The chain carries TRBV18 and TRBJ1-1, with a possible D match to TRBD1 (5 bases). The CDR3 end falls 3 residues outside the read, so it is completed with the germline J gene. Germline CDR1 and CDR2: KGHSH and LQKENI. The CDR3 sequence is 15 residues long. Deletions cut 3 bases from V and 0 bases from J, with 11 bases between.

On this clone itself: The read ends 3 residues shy of where the CDR3 ends; the end is completed using the germline J gene. The V and J genes are TRBV6-2 or TRBV6-3 and TRBJ2-3; TRBD2 aligns across 7 bases. There are 15 residues in the CDR3. Trimming cost V 4 bases and J 5 bases; bases outside gene matches: 9. Germline V gene data show CDR1 as MNHEY and CDR2 as SVGEGT. CDR3: CASSWAWGGRDTQYF. The covered CDR3 bases are TGTGCCAGCAGTTGGGCTTGGGGGGGAAGAGATACG.

As concerns this clone: The CDR3 end lies 3 residues beyond the end of the read and is filled in from the germline J gene. V gene TRBV6-2 or TRBV6-3 combines with J gene TRBJ2-7, with TRBD2 matching 7 bases. The J segment lost 2 bases and the V segment lost 8 bases, leaving 9 bases of the junction unmatched. Per the germline V gene, CDR1 is MNHEY and CDR2 is SVGEGT. The CDR3 runs 14 residues. The covered CDR3 bases are TGTGCCAGCGGGAGGGGAGGCCGCCCCTACGAG. Amino acids: CASGRGGRPYE. The whole CDR3 sequence reads CASGRGGRPYEQYF.

A note on this clone: The CDR3 end falls 3 residues outside the read, so it is completed with the germline J gene. The genes are TRBV20-1 and TRBJ2-3, with D uncertain. V was shortened by 6 bases and J by 0 bases, with 10 bases between the two germline ends. This CDR3 has 13 residues. The germline V gene has CDR1 DFQATT and CDR2 SNEGSKA (reference sequence). The CDR3 reads CSASRPSTDTQYF. The CDR3 DNA, read in part, is TGCAGTGCCTCTAGACCTAGCACAGATACG.

Notes on this clone: The read halts 3 residues ahead of the CDR3 end, with the missing end drawn from the germline J gene. The gene calls are TRBV7-2 and TRBJ1-2; TRBD1 matches 8 bases. This CDR3 has 18 residues. Germline V gives CDR1 SGHTA, CDR2 FQGNSA. The V and J ends lost 0 bases and 6 bases, in that order; junction bases with no gene match: 15. CDR3 region: CASSLAVTGAWVQNGYTF. Partial CDR3 DNA: TGTGCCAGCAGCTTAGCAGTGACAGGGGCTTGGGTTCAAAATGGC.

A word on this clone: The CDR3 goes on 3 residues after the read ends, and that part is filled in from the germline J gene. The chain carries TRBV7-6 and TRBJ2-7; unclear D gene. There are 14 residues in the CDR3. V shed 2 bases and J shed 1 base, with 9 bases lying between them. Germline CDR1 and CDR2: SGHVS and FNYEAQ. The DNA read from the CDR3 is TGTGCCAGCAGCTTATCAGGTCGTTCCTACGAG. Amino acid sequence: CASSLSGRSYE. The entire CDR3 reads CASSLSGRSYEQYF.

Remarks on this clone: The read gets to within 3 residues of the CDR3 end, and the germline J gene fills in the rest. The chain joins TRBV7-6 to TRBJ2-7; 7 bases fit TRBD1. Germline V gene sequence: CDR1 SGHVS, CDR2 FNYEAQ. The CDR3 sequence is 15 residues long. The V segment lost 5 bases and the J segment 1 base; nucleotides outside the gene matches: 8. Partial CDR3 DNA: TGTGCCAGCAGCCCAGGACAGGACTCATCCTACGAG. Protein product: CASSPGQDSSYE. The whole CDR3 reads CASSPGQDSSYEQYF.

Concerning this clone: The read finishes 3 residues shy of the CDR3 end, and the germline J gene is used to complete it. V usage is TRBV4-1 and J usage is TRBJ1-4; 7 positions agree with TRBD1. The CDR3 totals 17 residues. The J segment lost 10 bases and the V segment lost 1 base, leaving 15 bases of the junction unmatched. Germline V lookup: CDR1 MGHRA, CDR2 YSYEKL. CDR3 bases read: TGCGCCAGCAGCCAAGTGGGAGACAGGGCGGTTTTTGGAAAA. Its translation is CASSQVGDRAVFGK. The entire CDR3 sequence reads CASSQVGDRAVFGKLFF.

On this clone: The read ends 3 residues shy of where the CDR3 ends; the end is completed using the germline J gene. This chain connects TRBV7-2 to TRBJ1-2, with 7 bases that match TRBD1. The CDR3 is made up of 13 amino acids. The V gene end was trimmed by 5 bases and the J gene end by 3 bases; junction bases not matched to a gene: 3. Germline loops: CDR1 SGHTA, CDR2 FQGNSA. CDR3: CASSNTGDYGYTF. The part of the CDR3 DNA that was read is TGTGCCAGCAGCAACACAGGGGACTATGGC.

Regarding this clone: The CDR3 end lies 3 residues beyond the end of the read and is filled in from the germline J gene. The gene calls are TRBV18 and TRBJ2-1, with D possibly TRBD1 on 5 matching bases. V was pared by 3 bases and J by 3 bases, with 27 bases between. CDR1 and CDR2 (germline): KGHSH, LQKENI. This CDR3 spans 20 amino acids. CDR3 sequence reads: CASSPPFLGVQRADYNEQFF. CDR3 bases read: TGTGCCAGCTCACCTCCGTTCCTAGGGGTCCAAAGGGCGGACTACAATGAG.

CDR3 bases read: TGTGCCAGCTCATACTTAGAA. Translating it yields CASSYLE. The complete CDR3 reads CASSYLEAFF. The rearrangement joins TRBV7-9 to TRBJ1-1, with D unclear. The missing CDR3 end, 3 residues past where the read stops, is filled in from the germline J gene. Germline V lookup: CDR1 SEHNR, CDR2 FQNEAQ (reference sequence). The CDR3 covers 10 residues.

A note on this clone: Read coverage stops 3 residues before the CDR3 terminus; the germline J gene supplies the remainder. The V gene is TRBV18, the J gene TRBJ2-7, with D maybe TRBD1 (5 bases). CDR1 is KGHSH, CDR2 LQKENI, per germline. The CDR3 loop spans 13 amino acids. V shed 3 bases and J shed 6 bases, with 12 bases lying between them. The sequenced part of the CDR3 DNA is TGTGCCAGCTCACCGACCGACAGTCGCGAG. Protein: CASSPTDSRE. The complete CDR3 protein is CASSPTDSREQYF.